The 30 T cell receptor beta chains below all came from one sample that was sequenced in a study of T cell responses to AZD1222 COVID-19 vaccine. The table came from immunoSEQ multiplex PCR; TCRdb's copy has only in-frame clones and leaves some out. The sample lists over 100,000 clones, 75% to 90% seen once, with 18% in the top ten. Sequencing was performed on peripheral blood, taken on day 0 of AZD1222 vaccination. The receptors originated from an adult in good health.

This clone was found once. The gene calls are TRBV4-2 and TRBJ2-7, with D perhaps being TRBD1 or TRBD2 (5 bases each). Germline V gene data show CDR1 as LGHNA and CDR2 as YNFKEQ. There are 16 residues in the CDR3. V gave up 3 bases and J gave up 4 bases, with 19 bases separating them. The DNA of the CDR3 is TGTGCCAGCAGCCACTCCGGACCAGTGGGGGAATACGAGCAGTACTTC. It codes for CASSHSGPVGEYEQYF.

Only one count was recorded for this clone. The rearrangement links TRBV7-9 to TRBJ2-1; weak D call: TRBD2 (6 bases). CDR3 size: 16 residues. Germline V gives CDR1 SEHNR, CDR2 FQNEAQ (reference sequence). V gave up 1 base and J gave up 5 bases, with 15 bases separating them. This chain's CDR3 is CASSLDLVGGDNEQFF. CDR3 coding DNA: TGTGCCAGCAGCTTAGATCTAGTGGGGGGAGACAATGAGCAGTTCTTC.

The CDR3 region has the DNA TGTGCCAGTAGTATAGGCTATGGCTACACCTTC. Residues: CASSIGYGYTF. This chain uses TRBV19 with TRBJ1-2; no reliable D call. The CDR3 loop spans 11 amino acids. Trimming pared 1 base from V and 4 bases from J, leaving 1 base between. From germline, CDR1 is LNHDA and CDR2 SQIVND (reference sequence).

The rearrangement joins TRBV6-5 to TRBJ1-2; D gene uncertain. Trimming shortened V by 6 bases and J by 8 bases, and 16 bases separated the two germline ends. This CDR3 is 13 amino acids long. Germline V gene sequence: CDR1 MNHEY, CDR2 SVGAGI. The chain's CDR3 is CASRMDGSSGYTF. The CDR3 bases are TGTGCCAGCAGGATGGACGGTTCGTCGGGCTACACCTTC.

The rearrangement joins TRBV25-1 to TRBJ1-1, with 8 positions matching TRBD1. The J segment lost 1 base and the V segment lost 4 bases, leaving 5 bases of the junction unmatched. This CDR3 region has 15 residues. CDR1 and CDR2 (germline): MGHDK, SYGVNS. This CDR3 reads CASSVHTGGNTEAFF. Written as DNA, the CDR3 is TGTGCCAGCAGTGTCCACACAGGGGGGAACACTGAAGCTTTCTTT.

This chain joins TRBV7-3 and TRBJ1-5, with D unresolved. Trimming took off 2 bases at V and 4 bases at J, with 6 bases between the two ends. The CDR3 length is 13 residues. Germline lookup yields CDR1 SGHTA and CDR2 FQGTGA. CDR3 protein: CASSLSGNQPQHF. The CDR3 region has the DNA TGTGCCAGCAGCTTATCGGGTAATCAGCCCCAGCATTTT.

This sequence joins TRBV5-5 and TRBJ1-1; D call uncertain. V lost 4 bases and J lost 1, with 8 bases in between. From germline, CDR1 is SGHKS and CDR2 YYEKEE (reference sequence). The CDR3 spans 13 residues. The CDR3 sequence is CASSPSANTEAFF. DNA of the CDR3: TGTGCCAGCAGCCCAAGTGCGAACACTGAAGCTTTCTTT.

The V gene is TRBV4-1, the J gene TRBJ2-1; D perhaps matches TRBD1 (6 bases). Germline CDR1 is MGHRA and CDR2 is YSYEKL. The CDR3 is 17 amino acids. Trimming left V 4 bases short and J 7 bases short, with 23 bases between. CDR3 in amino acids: CASSPQSWGRKSNEQFF. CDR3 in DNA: TGCGCCAGCAGCCCCCAGTCGTGGGGGCGTAAGTCGAATGAGCAGTTCTTC.

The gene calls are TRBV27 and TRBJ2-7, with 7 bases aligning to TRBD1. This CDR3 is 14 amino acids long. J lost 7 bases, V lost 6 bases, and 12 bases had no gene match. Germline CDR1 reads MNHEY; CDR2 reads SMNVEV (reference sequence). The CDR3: CASRLVGSQGEQYF. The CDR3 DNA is TGTGCCAGCAGGCTCGTGGGCTCACAGGGGGAGCAGTACTTC.

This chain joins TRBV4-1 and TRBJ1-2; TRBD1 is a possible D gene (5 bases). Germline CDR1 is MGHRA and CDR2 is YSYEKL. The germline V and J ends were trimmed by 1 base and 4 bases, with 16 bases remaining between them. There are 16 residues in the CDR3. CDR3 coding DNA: TGCGCCAGCAGCCAAGTATGGGGGGATTCATCCTATGGCTACACCTTC. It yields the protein CASSQVWGDSSYGYTF.

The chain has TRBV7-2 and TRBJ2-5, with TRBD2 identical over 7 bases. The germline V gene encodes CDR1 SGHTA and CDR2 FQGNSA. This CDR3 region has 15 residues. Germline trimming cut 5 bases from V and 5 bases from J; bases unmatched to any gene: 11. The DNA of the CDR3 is TGTGCCAGCAGCCGGAGTGGGGGGGTTGCGGAGACCCAGTACTTC. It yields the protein CASSRSGGVAETQYF.

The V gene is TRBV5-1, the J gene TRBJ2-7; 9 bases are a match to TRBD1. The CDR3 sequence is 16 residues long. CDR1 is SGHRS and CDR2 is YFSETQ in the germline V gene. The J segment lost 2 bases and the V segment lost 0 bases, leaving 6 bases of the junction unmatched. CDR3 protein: CASSLVAGQGAYEQYF. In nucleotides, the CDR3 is TGCGCCAGCAGCTTGGTGGCGGGACAGGGTGCCTACGAGCAGTACTTC. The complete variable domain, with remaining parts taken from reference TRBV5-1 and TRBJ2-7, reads KAGVTQTPRYLIKTRGQQVTLSCSPISGHRSVSWYQQTPGQGLQFLFEYFSETQRNKGNFPGRFSGRQFSNSRSEMNVSTLELGDSALYLCASSLVAGQGAYEQYFGPGTRLTVT.

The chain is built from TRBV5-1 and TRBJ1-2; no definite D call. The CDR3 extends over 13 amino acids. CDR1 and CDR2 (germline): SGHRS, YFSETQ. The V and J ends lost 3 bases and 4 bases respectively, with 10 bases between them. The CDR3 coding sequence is TGCGCCAGCAGCTCCGACACCCTCTATGGCTACACCTTC. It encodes CASSSDTLYGYTF. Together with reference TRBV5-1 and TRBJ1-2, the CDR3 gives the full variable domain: KAGVTQTPRYLIKTRGQQVTLSCSPISGHRSVSWYQQTPGQGLQFLFEYFSETQRNKGNFPGRFSGRQFSNSRSEMNVSTLELGDSALYLCASSSDTLYGYTFGSGTRLTVV.

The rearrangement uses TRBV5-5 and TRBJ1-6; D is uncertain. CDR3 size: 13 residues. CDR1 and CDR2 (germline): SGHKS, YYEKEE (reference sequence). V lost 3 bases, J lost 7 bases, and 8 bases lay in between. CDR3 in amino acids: CASSSILNSPLHF. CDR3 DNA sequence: TGTGCCAGCAGCTCAATTCTAAATTCACCCCTCCACTTT.

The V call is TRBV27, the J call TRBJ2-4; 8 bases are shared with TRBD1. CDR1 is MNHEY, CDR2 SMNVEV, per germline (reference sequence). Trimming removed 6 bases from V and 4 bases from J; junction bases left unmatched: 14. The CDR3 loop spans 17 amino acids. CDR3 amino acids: CASRTPFGGTGKNIQYF. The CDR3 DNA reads TGTGCCAGCAGAACCCCCTTTGGGGGGACAGGAAAAAACATTCAGTACTTC.

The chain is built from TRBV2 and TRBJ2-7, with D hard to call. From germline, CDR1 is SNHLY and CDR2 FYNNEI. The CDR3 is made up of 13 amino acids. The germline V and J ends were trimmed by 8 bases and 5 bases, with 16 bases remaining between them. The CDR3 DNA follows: TGTGCCAGCCGTGGCCAAAGTATAGACGAGCAGTACTTC. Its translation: CASRGQSIDEQYF.

Here the CDR3 reads CASTLLWTGHGYTF. DNA for the CDR3: TGTGCCAGTACTCTACTTTGGACAGGGCATGGCTACACCTTC. The rearrangement uses TRBV19 and TRBJ1-2; TRBD1 matches 8 bases. Germline assignment: CDR1 LNHDA and CDR2 SQIVND (reference sequence). V was clipped by 7 bases and J by 6 bases; unmatched bases: 10. This CDR3 region has 14 residues.

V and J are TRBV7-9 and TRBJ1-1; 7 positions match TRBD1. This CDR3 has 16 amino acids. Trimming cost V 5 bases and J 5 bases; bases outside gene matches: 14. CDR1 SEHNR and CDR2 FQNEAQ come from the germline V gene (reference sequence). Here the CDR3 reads CASSQPRGAGRTEAFF. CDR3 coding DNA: TGTGCCAGCAGCCAACCCAGGGGGGCGGGGAGGACTGAAGCTTTCTTT.

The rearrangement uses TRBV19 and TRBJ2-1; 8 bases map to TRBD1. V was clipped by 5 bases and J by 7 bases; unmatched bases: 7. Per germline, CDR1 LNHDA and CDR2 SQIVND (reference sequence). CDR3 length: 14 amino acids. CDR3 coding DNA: TGTGCCAGTAGTTCGACAGGGGAGAGGAATGAGCAGTTCTTC. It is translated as CASSSTGERNEQFF.

CDR3: CASSIGSGLETQYF. In DNA form, the CDR3 reads TGTGCCAGTAGTATAGGTAGCGGTTTAGAGACCCAGTACTTC. V is TRBV19 and J is TRBJ2-5; D is possibly TRBD2 (6 bases). Per germline, CDR1 LNHDA and CDR2 SQIVND (reference sequence). With 1 base removed from V and 4 bases from J, the gap between germline ends came to 10 bases. The CDR3 spans 14 residues.

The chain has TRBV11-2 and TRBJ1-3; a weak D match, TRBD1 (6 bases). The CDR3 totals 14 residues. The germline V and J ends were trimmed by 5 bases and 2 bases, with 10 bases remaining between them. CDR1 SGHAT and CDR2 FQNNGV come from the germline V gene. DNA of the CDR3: TGTGCCAGCAGCCGGGGACACGCTGGAAACACCATATATTTT. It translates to CASSRGHAGNTIYF.

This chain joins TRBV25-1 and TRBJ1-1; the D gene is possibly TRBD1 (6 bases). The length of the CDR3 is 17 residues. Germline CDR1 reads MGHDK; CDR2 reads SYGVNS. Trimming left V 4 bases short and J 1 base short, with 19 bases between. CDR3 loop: CASSVDGTTWGNTEAFF. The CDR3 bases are TGTGCCAGCAGTGTAGATGGGACAACTTGGGGGAACACTGAAGCTTTCTTT.

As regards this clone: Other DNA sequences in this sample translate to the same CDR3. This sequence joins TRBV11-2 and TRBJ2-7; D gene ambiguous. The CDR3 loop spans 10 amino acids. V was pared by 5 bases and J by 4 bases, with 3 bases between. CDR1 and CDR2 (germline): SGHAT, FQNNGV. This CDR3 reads CASSHYEQYF. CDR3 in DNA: TGTGCCAGCAGCCATTACGAGCAGTACTTC.

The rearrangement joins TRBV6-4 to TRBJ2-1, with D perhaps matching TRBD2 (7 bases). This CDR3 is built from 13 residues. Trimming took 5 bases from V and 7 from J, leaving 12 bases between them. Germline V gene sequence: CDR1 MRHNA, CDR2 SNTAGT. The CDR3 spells CASSRGAGNEQFF. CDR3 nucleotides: TGTGCCAGCAGTCGGGGGGCGGGGAATGAGCAGTTCTTC.

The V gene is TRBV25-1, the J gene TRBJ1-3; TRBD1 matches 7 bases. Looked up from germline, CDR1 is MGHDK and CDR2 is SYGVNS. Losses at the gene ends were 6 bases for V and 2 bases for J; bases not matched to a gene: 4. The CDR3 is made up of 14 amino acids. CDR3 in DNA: TGTGCCAGCAGGACGACAGGGACTGGAAACACCATATATTTT. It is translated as CASRTTGTGNTIYF.

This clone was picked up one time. CDR3 sequence: CASSVSPGQGSPLHF. The CDR3 nucleotides read TGTGCCAGCAGCGTCTCTCCGGGACAGGGATCACCCCTCCACTTT. The chain couples TRBV9 to TRBJ1-6; 9 nucleotides agree with TRBD1. Germline V gene data show CDR1 as SGDLS and CDR2 as YYNGEE. The CDR3 has 15 residues. The V and J ends lost 2 bases and 10 bases, in that order; junction bases with no gene match: 7.

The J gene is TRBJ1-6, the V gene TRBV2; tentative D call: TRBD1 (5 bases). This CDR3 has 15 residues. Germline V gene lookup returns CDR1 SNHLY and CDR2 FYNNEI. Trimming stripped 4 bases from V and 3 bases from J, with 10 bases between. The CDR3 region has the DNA TGTGCCAGCAGTGTCGGGGCTGGCTATAATTCACCCCTCCACTTT. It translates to CASSVGAGYNSPLHF.

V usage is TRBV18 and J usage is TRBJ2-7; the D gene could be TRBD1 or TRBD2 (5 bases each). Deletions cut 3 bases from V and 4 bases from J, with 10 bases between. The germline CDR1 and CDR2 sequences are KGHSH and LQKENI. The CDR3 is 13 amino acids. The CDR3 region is CASSPGTQYEQYF. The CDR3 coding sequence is TGTGCCAGCTCACCCGGGACCCAATACGAGCAGTACTTC.

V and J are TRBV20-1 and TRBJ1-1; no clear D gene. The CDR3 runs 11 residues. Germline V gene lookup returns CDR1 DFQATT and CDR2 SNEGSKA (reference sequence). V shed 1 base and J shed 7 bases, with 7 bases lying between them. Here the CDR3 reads CSARGGYEAFF. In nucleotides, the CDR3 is TGCAGTGCTAGAGGGGGATATGAAGCTTTCTTT.

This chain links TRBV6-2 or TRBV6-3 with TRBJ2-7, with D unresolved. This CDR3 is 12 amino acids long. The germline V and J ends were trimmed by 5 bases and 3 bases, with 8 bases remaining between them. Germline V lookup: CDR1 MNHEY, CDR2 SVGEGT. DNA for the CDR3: TGTGCCAGCAGTGTGACAAGCTACGAGCAGTACTTC. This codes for CASSVTSYEQYF.